These T cell receptor beta chains were read from a single sample in a study of monozygotic twins with inflammatory bowel disease. TCRdb re-called the 5' RACE reads; every CDR3 protein appears as one record, without DNA. In all, the sample yields under 350,000 distinct CDR3 sequences. Sequenced: blood. These receptors were taken from a human donor with ulcerative colitis or Crohn's disease, or a healthy co-twin of an affected twin (not recorded which). Each CDR3 is given with its conserved first and last residue.

V gene,J gene,CDR3 protein
TRBV6-4,TRBJ1-2,CASRRGQNYGYTF
TRBV7-9,TRBJ2-7,CASSSLMGLSYEQYF
TRBV28,TRBJ2-3,CASREVPDTQYF
TRBV6-5,TRBJ2-6,CASSYGQLGANVLTF
TRBV28,TRBJ1-5,CASSSPGTARAQHF
TRBV5-6,TRBJ2-7,CASSLATGLRYEQYF
TRBV28,TRBJ1-3,CASSLGRGRNTIYF
TRBV5-1,TRBJ2-3,CASSLEGLAVGDTQYF
TRBV18,TRBJ2-7,CASSPSPQGVYEQYF
TRBV6-2/TRBV6-3,TRBJ2-7,CASRLTSGSLAYEQYF
TRBV25-1,TRBJ2-1,CASSESHRYNEQFF
TRBV7-9,TRBJ1-5,CASSLGRGRQPQHF
TRBV7-6,TRBJ2-4,CASSPDGTSGVIAKNIQYF
TRBV27,TRBJ2-7,CASRGLAGVGAYEQYF
TRBV2,TRBJ2-1,CASSLADSNEQLF
TRBV30,TRBJ2-4,CAWSPGGQNIQYF
TRBV29-1,TRBJ2-1,CSVDVSNNEQFF
TRBV29-1,TRBJ2-7,CSVATSGGAEQYF